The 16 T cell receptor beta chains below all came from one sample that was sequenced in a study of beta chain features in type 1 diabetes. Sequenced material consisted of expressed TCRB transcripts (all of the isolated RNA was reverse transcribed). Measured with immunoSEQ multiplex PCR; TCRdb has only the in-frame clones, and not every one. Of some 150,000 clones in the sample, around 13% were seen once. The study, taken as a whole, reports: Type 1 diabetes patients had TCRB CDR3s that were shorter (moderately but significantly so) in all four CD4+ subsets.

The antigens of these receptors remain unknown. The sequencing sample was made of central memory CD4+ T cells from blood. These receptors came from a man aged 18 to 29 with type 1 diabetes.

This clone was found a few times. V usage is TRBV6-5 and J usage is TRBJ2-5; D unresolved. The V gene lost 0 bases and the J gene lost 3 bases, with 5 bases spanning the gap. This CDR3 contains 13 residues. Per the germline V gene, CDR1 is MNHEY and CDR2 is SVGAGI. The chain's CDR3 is CASSYSKEETQYF. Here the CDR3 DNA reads TGTGCCAGCAGTTACTCGAAAGAAGAGACCCAGTACTTC.

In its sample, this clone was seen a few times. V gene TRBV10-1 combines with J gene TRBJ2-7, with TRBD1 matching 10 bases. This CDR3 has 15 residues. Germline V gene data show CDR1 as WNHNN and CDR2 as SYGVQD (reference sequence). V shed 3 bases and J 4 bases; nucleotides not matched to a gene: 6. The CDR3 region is CASSEAGTGAYEQYF. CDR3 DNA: TGCGCCAGCAGTGAAGCCGGGACAGGGGCATACGAGCAGTACTTC.

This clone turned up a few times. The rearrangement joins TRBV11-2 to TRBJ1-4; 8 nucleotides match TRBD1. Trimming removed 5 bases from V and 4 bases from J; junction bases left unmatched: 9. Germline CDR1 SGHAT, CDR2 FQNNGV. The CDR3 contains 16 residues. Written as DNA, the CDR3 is TGTGCCAGCAGCCCTGTAAGAGGACAGGGTAATGAAAAACTGTTTTTT. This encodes CASSPVRGQGNEKLFF.

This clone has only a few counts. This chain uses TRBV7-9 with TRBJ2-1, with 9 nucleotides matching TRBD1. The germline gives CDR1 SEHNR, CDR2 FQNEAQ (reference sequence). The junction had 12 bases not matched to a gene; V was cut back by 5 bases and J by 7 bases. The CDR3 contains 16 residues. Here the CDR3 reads CASSTPTGQGLNEQFF. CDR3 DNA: TGTGCCAGCAGCACTCCAACGGGACAGGGTCTAAATGAGCAGTTCTTC.

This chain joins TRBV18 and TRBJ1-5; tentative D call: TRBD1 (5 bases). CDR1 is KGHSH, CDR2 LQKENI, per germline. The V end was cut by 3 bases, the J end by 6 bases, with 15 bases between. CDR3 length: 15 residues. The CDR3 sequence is CASSPAGQRSQPQHF. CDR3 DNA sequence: TGTGCCAGCTCACCCGCGGGGCAGAGAAGTCAGCCCCAGCATTTT.

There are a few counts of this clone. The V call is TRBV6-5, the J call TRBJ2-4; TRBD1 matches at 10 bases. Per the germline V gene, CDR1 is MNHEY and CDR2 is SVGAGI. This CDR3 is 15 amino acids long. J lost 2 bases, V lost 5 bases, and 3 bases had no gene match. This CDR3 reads CASSKGQGSKNIQYF. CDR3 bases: TGTGCCAGCAGTAAGGGACAGGGGTCCAAAAACATTCAGTACTTC.

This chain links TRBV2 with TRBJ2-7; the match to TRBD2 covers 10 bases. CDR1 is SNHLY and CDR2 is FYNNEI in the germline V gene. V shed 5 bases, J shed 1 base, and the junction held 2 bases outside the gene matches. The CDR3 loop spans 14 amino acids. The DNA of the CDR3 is TGTGCCAGCAGTCGAGCGGGGGGGTCCTACGAGCAGTACTTC. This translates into CASSRAGGSYEQYF. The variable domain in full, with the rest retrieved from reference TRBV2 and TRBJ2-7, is EPEVTQTPSHQVTQMGQEVILRCVPISNHLYFYWYRQILGQKVEFLVSFYNNEISEKSEIFDDQFSVERPDGSNFTLKIRSTKLEDSAMYFCASSRAGGSYEQYFGPGTRLTVT.

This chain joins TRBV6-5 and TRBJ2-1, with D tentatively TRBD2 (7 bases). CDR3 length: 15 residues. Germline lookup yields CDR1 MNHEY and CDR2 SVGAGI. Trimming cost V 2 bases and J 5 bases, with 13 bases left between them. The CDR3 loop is CASSYGRGPHNEQFF. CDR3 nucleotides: TGTGCCAGCAGTTACGGGCGGGGGCCGCACAATGAGCAGTTCTTC.

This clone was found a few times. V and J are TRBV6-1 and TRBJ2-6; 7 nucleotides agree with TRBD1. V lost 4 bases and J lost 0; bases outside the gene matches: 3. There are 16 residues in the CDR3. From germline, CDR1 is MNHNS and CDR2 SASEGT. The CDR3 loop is CASSATGSSGANVLTF. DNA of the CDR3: TGTGCCAGCAGTGCGACAGGGAGCTCTGGGGCCAACGTCCTGACTTTC.

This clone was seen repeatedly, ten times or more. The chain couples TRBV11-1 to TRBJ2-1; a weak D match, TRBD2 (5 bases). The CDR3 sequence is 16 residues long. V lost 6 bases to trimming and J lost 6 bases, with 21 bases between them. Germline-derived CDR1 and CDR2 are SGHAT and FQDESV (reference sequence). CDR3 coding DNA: TGTGCCAGCAGGAGAGTGGGTATCGGGGAATCCAATGAGCAGTTCTTC. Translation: CASRRVGIGESNEQFF.

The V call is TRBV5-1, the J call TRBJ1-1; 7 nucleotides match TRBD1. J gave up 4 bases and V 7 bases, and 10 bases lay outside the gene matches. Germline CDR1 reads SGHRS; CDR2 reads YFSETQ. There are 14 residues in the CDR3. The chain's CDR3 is CASARGGGSTEAFF. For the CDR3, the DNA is TGCGCCAGCGCACGCGGAGGGGGCTCCACTGAAGCTTTCTTT.

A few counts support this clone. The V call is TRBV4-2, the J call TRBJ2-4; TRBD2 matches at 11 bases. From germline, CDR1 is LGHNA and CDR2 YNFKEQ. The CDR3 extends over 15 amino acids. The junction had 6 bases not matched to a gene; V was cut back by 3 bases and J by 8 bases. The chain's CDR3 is CASSQVSGGADIQYF. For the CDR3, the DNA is TGTGCCAGCAGCCAGGTTAGCGGGGGGGCCGACATTCAGTACTTC.

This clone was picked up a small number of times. CDR3 region: CASSPYSEETQYF. The CDR3 DNA reads TGTGCCAGCAGCCCGTACTCCGAGGAGACCCAGTACTTC. The chain joins TRBV4-2 to TRBJ2-5, with D unresolved. The V end was cut by 4 bases, the J end by 5 bases, with 11 bases between. Per germline, CDR1 LGHNA and CDR2 YNFKEQ. This CDR3 has 13 amino acids.

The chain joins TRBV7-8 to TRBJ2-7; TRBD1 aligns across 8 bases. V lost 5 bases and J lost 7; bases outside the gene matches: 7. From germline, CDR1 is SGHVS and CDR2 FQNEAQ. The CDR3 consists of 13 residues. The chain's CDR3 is CASSLGQEEEQYF. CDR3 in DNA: TGTGCCAGCAGCCTGGGACAGGAGGAGGAGCAGTACTTC.

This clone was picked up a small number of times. CDR3 region: CASSLDVGVNTEAFF. The CDR3, as DNA: TGTGCCAGCAGCTTGGATGTGGGGGTGAACACTGAAGCTTTCTTT. The chain uses TRBV5-6 and TRBJ1-1, with D perhaps matching TRBD1 (5 bases). The length of the CDR3 is 15 residues. Germline V CDR1 and CDR2: SGHDT, YYEEEE. Trimming removed 0 bases from V and 0 bases from J, with 9 bases in between. Complete variable domain (other parts from reference TRBV5-6 and TRBJ1-1): DAGVTQSPTHLIKTRGQQVTLRCSPKSGHDTVSWYQQALGQGPQFIFQYYEEEERQRGNFPDRFSGHQFPNYSSELNVNALLLGDSALYLCASSLDVGVNTEAFFGQGTRLTVV.

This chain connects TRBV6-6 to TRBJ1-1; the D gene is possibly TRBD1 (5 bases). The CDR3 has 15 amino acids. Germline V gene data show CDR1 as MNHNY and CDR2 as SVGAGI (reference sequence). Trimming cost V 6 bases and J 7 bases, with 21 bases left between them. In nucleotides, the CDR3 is TGTGCCAGCAGAACAGTTGGACTGGGGGAATTTGAAGCTTTCTTT. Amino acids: CASRTVGLGEFEAFF.